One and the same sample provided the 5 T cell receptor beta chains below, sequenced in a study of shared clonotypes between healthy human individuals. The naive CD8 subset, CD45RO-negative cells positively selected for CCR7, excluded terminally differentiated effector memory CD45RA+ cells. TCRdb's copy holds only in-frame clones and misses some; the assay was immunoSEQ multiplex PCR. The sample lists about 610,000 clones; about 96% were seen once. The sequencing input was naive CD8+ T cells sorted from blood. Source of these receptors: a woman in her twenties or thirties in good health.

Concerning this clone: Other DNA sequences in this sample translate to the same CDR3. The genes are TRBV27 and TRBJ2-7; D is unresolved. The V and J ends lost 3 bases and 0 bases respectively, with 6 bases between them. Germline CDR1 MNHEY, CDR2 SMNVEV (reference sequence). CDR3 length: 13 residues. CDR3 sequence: CASSFPGSYEQYF. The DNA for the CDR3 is TGTGCCAGCAGTTTTCCTGGCTCCTACGAGCAGTACTTC.

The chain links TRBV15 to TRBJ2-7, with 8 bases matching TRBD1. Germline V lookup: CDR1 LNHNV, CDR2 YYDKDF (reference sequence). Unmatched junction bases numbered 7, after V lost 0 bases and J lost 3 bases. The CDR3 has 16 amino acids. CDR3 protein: CATSRDLPGQVYEQYF. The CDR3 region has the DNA TGTGCCACCAGCAGAGACCTACCGGGACAGGTCTACGAGCAGTACTTC.

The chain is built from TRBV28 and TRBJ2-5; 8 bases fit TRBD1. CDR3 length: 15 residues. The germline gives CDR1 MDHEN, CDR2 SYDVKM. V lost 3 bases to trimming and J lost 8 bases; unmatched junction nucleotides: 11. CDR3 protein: CASSFPATGAVTQYF. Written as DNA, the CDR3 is TGTGCCAGCAGTTTCCCGGCGACAGGGGCAGTCACCCAGTACTTC.

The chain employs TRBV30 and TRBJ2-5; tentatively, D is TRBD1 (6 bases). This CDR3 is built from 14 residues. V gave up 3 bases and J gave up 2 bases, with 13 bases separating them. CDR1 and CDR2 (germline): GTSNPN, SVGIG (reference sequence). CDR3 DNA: TGTGCCTGGAGCCAGGGGCAGGCACAAGAGACCCAGTACTTC. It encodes CAWSQGQAQETQYF.

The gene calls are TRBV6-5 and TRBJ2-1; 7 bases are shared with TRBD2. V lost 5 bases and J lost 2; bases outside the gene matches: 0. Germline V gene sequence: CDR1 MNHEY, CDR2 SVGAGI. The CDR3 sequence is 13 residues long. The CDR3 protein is CASSTSAYNEQFF. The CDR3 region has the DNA TGTGCCAGCAGTACTAGCGCCTACAATGAGCAGTTCTTC.